In its sample, the clone carrying this T cell receptor (beta chain) was seen a few times. Its antigen is currently unknown. Trimming cost V 7 bases and J 8 bases, with 12 bases left between them. This CDR3 comprises 12 residues. Looked up from germline, CDR1 is MNHEY and CDR2 is SVGAGI. The protocol was immunoSEQ multiplex PCR, while the TCRdb copy is restricted to in-frame clones and leaves out a portion. The sample has tens of thousands of clones, 70% to 75% seen once. This sample is drawn from a study of T cell clones after liver transplantation. Study in general: Timepoints were pre-transplant, pre-withdrawal, and after withdrawal was completed or failed.

Study results and limitations: Donor-reactive sequences fell more than third party-reactive ones, suggesting partial deletion. Conclusions were preliminary, with small, heterogeneous patient groups.

Thawed unstimulated PBMCs were FACS-sorted by CD3, CD4 and CD8 into two populations. The clonotype originates from a human patient who received a liver transplant. Some T cells may have originated in the graft donor. The sample in question was CD4+ T cells from blood, obtained at the 22-month timepoint. The chain couples TRBV6-5 to TRBJ2-1; D perhaps matches TRBD1 (5 bases). DNA for the CDR3: TGTGCCAGCACCCGCCAGGGCCATGAGCAGTTCTTC. It translates to CASTRQGHEQFF.